Listed here are 24 T cell receptor beta chains from one sample, sequenced in a study of Ad26.COV2.S vaccination and SARS-CoV-2 variants. Data came from immunoSEQ multiplex PCR; TCRdb stores just in-frame clones and leaves some out. The sample has approximately 400,000 clones; roughly 81% are singletons. Treatment: 19 received Ad26.COV2.S at low or high dose, single or two shots; roughly five received placebo; per-sample allocation not given. Sampling occurred on day 63 after the first vaccine or placebo injection. The sequences come from peripheral blood, collected in a trial of Ad26.COV2.S vaccine versus placebo. Receptors were obtained from a person between 18 and 65 years old who received the Ad26.COV2.S COVID-19 vaccine or a placebo.

This chain joins TRBV6-2 or TRBV6-3 and TRBJ2-1; D may be TRBD2 (6 bases). Germline V gene lookup returns CDR1 MNHEY and CDR2 SVGEGT. The V end was cut by 4 bases, the J end by 9 bases, with 7 bases between. The CDR3 contains 11 residues. CDR3 sequence: CASSFGGEQFF. DNA for the CDR3: TGTGCCAGCAGTTTCGGGGGTGAGCAGTTCTTC.

J is TRBJ2-2 and V is TRBV7-7; no reliable D call. Trimming removed 1 base from V and 2 bases from J, with 8 bases in between. CDR1 and CDR2 (germline): SSHAT, FNYEAQ (reference sequence). The CDR3 loop spans 15 amino acids. DNA of the CDR3: TGTGCCAGCAGCTTAGGACTGGAAAACACCGGGGAGCTGTTTTTT. Translated: CASSLGLENTGELFF.

The chain recombines TRBV10-2 with TRBJ2-1; 11 bases align to TRBD2. Germline trimming cut 5 bases from V and 9 bases from J; bases unmatched to any gene: 3. Per germline, CDR1 WSHSY and CDR2 SAAADI. The CDR3 consists of 13 residues. The CDR3 DNA follows: TGCGCCAGCAGTCCCGGGACTAGCGGTGAGCAGTTCTTC. Protein sequence: CASSPGTSGEQFF.

V usage is TRBV4-3 and J usage is TRBJ1-2, with 8 bases that match TRBD1. V lost 1 base, J lost 8 bases, and 9 bases stayed unmatched. This CDR3 comprises 15 residues. Germline V gene data show CDR1 as LGHNA and CDR2 as YSLEER. The CDR3: CASSQALGQGGGYTF. The CDR3 region has the DNA TGCGCCAGCAGCCAAGCCCTAGGACAGGGAGGCGGCTACACCTTC.

V gene TRBV25-1 combines with J gene TRBJ1-3, with a weak D call TRBD1 (6 bases). Trimming took off 3 bases at V and 2 bases at J, with 11 bases between the two ends. The germline gives CDR1 MGHDK, CDR2 SYGVNS. The CDR3 runs to 15 residues. The CDR3 nucleotides read TGTGCCAGCAGTGACGAGGGGGGTCCTGGAAACACCATATATTTT. Its translation is CASSDEGGPGNTIYF.

The genes are TRBV5-5 and TRBJ2-2; 8 positions match TRBD1. V dropped 0 bases and J dropped 5; count of bases not matched to a gene: 9. CDR3 size: 17 residues. Germline V gives CDR1 SGHKS, CDR2 YYEKEE (reference sequence). The CDR3 reads CASSLGPGQGETGELFF. CDR3 nucleotide sequence: TGTGCCAGCAGCTTGGGGCCAGGACAGGGAGAAACCGGGGAGCTGTTTTTT. Full variable domain (outside the CDR3, taken from reference TRBV5-5 and TRBJ2-2): DAGVTQSPTHLIKTRGQQVTLRCSPISGHKSVSWYQQVLGQGPQFIFQYYEKEERGRGNFPDRFSARQFPNYSSELNVNALLLGDSALYLCASSLGPGQGETGELFFGEGSRLTVL.

The genes are TRBV6-6 and TRBJ2-7, with D possibly called TRBD1 or TRBD2 (5 bases each). CDR3 length equals 15 residues. V lost 1 base and J 7 bases, leaving 17 bases between the germline ends. The V gene's germline CDR1 is MNHNY and CDR2 SVGAGI (reference sequence). This CDR3 is CASSYWKRGPPEQYF. For the CDR3, the DNA is TGTGCCAGCAGTTACTGGAAGAGGGGCCCACCGGAGCAGTACTTC.

V and J are TRBV29-1 and TRBJ1-1, with TRBD1 matching 10 bases. Germline lookup yields CDR1 SQVTM and CDR2 ANQGSEA. The junction had 16 bases not matched to a gene; V was cut back by 4 bases and J by 2 bases. The CDR3 is 18 residues long. CDR3 amino acids: CSVGVRPGQGWGNTEAFF. CDR3 nucleotides: TGCAGCGTTGGGGTGAGACCGGGACAGGGGTGGGGAAACACTGAAGCTTTCTTT. Full variable domain (outside the CDR3, taken from reference TRBV29-1 and TRBJ1-1): SAVISQKPSRDICQRGTSLTIQCQVDSQVTMMFWYRQQPGQSLTLIATANQGSEATYESGFVIDKFPISRPNLTFSTLTVSNMSPEDSSIYLCSVGVRPGQGWGNTEAFFGQGTRLTVV.

V usage is TRBV2 and J usage is TRBJ2-5; D gene unclear. The CDR3 runs to 14 residues. Trimming pared 4 bases from V and 5 bases from J, leaving 14 bases between. Germline CDR1 is SNHLY and CDR2 is FYNNEI. The DNA of the CDR3 is TGTGCCAGCAGTGGGCAAACCCCTGGGGAGACCCAGTACTTC. It specifies CASSGQTPGETQYF.

The chain employs TRBV2 and TRBJ2-7; 13 nucleotides agree with TRBD2. This CDR3 is built from 15 residues. The V gene end was trimmed by 6 bases and the J gene end by 6 bases; junction bases not matched to a gene: 8. CDR1 is SNHLY, CDR2 FYNNEI, per germline. CDR3 DNA: TGTGCCAGCAGCACACGCCGGACTAGCGGGAGCGAGCAGTACTTC. Protein sequence: CASSTRRTSGSEQYF. The full variable domain, in which reference TRBV2 and TRBJ2-7 provide the parts outside the CDR3, is EPEVTQTPSHQVTQMGQEVILRCVPISNHLYFYWYRQILGQKVEFLVSFYNNEISEKSEIFDDQFSVERPDGSNFTLKIRSTKLEDSAMYFCASSTRRTSGSEQYFGPGTRLTVT.

This chain joins TRBV5-6 and TRBJ2-2; 11 positions agree with TRBD2. Looked up from germline, CDR1 is SGHDT and CDR2 is YYEEEE. Trimming at V came to 1 base and at J to 0 bases, leaving 2 bases not matched to a gene. This CDR3 is 17 amino acids long. The CDR3 here is CASSLLAGGSNTGELFF. CDR3 DNA: TGTGCCAGCAGCTTGTTAGCGGGGGGGTCGAACACCGGGGAGCTGTTTTTT.

The rearrangement joins TRBV3-1 (or the pseudogene TRBV3-2) to TRBJ2-7; 12 nucleotides match TRBD2. The CDR3 has 17 residues. In germline, CDR1 is LGHDT, CDR2 YNNKEL (reference sequence). V was pared by 5 bases and J by 4 bases, with 12 bases of the junction left unmatched. The CDR3 spells CASSRVPTSGRGYEQYF. The CDR3 nucleotides read TGTGCCAGCAGCAGAGTCCCGACTAGCGGGAGAGGTTACGAGCAGTACTTC.

This rearrangement joins TRBV7-6 to TRBJ2-7; D is unresolved. Per germline, CDR1 SGHVS and CDR2 FNYEAQ. The V and J ends lost 2 bases and 5 bases respectively, with 16 bases between them. The CDR3 loop spans 15 amino acids. This CDR3 is CASSLYAGLGDEQYF. DNA for the CDR3: TGTGCCAGCAGCTTATACGCTGGGCTTGGTGACGAGCAGTACTTC.

This chain links TRBV18 with TRBJ2-3; tentative D call: TRBD1 (6 bases). CDR3 length: 14 amino acids. The germline V gene encodes CDR1 KGHSH and CDR2 LQKENI. V gave up 8 bases and J gave up 0 bases, with 12 bases separating them. CDR3 region: CASAQGSSTDTQYF. The CDR3 DNA follows: TGTGCCAGCGCACAGGGTTCTAGCACAGATACGCAGTATTTT.

This clone occurred once. V is TRBV19 and J is TRBJ2-5; D is ambiguous. Germline V gene data show CDR1 as LNHDA and CDR2 as SQIVND (reference sequence). The CDR3 sequence is 16 residues long. Between the trimmed V and J ends, which lost 4 bases and 1 base, there was a span of 16 bases. The CDR3 protein is CASSKSPVSLQETQYF. For the CDR3, the DNA is TGTGCCAGTAGTAAATCCCCCGTAAGCCTCCAAGAGACCCAGTACTTC.

The chain couples TRBV28 to TRBJ2-1; D is ambiguous. Germline CDR1 reads MDHEN; CDR2 reads SYDVKM. The CDR3 is 13 amino acids. Trimming removed 6 bases at V and 4 bases at J, with 10 bases between. The CDR3 coding sequence is TGTGCCAGCAGACAGAAACTGTACAATGAGCAGTTCTTC. It yields the protein CASRQKLYNEQFF.

The J gene is TRBJ2-5, the V gene TRBV7-9; possible D gene TRBD1, 7 bases. V was clipped by 6 bases and J by 3 bases, with 14 bases between them. Looked up from germline, CDR1 is SEHNR and CDR2 is FQNEAQ (reference sequence). This CDR3 contains 14 residues. The CDR3, as DNA: TGTGCCAGCAGGAGACAGGGCGGGGAAGAGACCCAGTACTTC. As protein: CASRRQGGEETQYF.

The rearrangement joins TRBV9 to TRBJ2-1; either TRBD1 or TRBD2 may supply D (5 bases each). The CDR3 has 15 residues. V was shortened by 0 bases and J by 3 bases, with 10 bases between the two germline ends. Per the germline V gene, CDR1 is SGDLS and CDR2 is YYNGEE. CDR3: CASSVGFGGYNEQFF. CDR3 nucleotide sequence: TGTGCCAGCAGCGTAGGTTTTGGGGGCTACAATGAGCAGTTCTTC. Full variable domain (remainder filled in from reference TRBV9 and TRBJ2-1): DSGVTQTPKHLITATGQRVTLRCSPRSGDLSVYWYQQSLDQGLQFLIQYYNGEERAKGNILERFSAQQFPDLHSELNLSSLELGDSALYFCASSVGFGGYNEQFFGPGTRLTVL.

V gene TRBV19 combines with J gene TRBJ2-2; 8 bases line up with TRBD1. V was pared by 6 bases and J by 1 base, with 4 bases of the junction left unmatched. The CDR3 has 15 amino acids. CDR1 and CDR2 from the germline V gene are LNHDA and SQIVND (reference sequence). This chain's CDR3 is CASRYGTGNTGELFF. The CDR3 DNA sequence: TGTGCCAGTAGATACGGGACAGGGAACACCGGGGAGCTGTTTTTT.

V gene TRBV5-4 combines with J gene TRBJ1-4; D ambiguous. Germline V CDR1 and CDR2: SGHNT, YYREEE (reference sequence). V was cut by 0 bases and J by 1 base, with 10 bases left in between. The CDR3 runs to 16 residues. The CDR3 sequence: CASSLAPLQTNEKLFF. CDR3 nucleotides: TGTGCCAGCAGCTTGGCACCTTTACAAACTAATGAAAAACTGTTTTTT.

In this sample, this clone turned up once. The V and J genes are TRBV29-1 and TRBJ2-1; D could derive from TRBD1 or TRBD2 (5 bases each). This CDR3 has 13 residues. With 3 bases removed from V and 8 bases from J, the gap between germline ends came to 14 bases. Germline lookup yields CDR1 SQVTM and CDR2 ANQGSEA. The CDR3: CSVEPGPLYEQFF. The CDR3 nucleotides read TGCAGCGTTGAGCCGGGACCACTTTATGAGCAGTTCTTC.

The chain carries TRBV18 and TRBJ1-2; 7 bases are shared with TRBD1. CDR1 and CDR2 (germline): KGHSH, LQKENI. After removal of 2 bases from V and 4 bases from J, the junction contained 7 bases not matched to a gene. The CDR3 has 15 residues. The CDR3 is CASSPLEGAFYGYTF. The CDR3 DNA reads TGTGCCAGCTCACCATTGGAGGGGGCGTTCTATGGCTACACCTTC.

Only a few counts were recorded for this clone. The chain uses TRBV2 and TRBJ1-6; D ambiguous. The V end was cut by 8 bases, the J end by 0 bases, with 8 bases between. Germline V gives CDR1 SNHLY, CDR2 FYNNEI. The CDR3 is 14 residues long. The CDR3 sequence is CASSSSSYNSPLHF. The DNA for the CDR3 is TGTGCCAGCTCCTCGAGCTCCTATAATTCACCCCTCCACTTT.

This clone was counted only a few times. This chain joins TRBV14 and TRBJ1-3, with TRBD1 as a possible D gene (6 bases). The germline V gene has CDR1 SGHDN and CDR2 FVKESK. The V and J ends lost 7 bases and 7 bases respectively, with 14 bases between them. The CDR3 has 13 residues. Here the CDR3 reads CASKRGGGNTIYF. In DNA form, the CDR3 reads TGTGCCAGCAAGAGAGGGGGAGGCAACACCATATATTTT.